These 9 T cell receptor beta chains came from one sample sequenced in a study of CD8 T cells in ankylosing spondylitis. The study's findings and limits: For ankylosing spondylitis blood, a TCR beta motif of about eight highly homologous variants appeared characteristic.

Via MiXCR, TCRdb re-called the 5' RACE reads, giving one row per CDR3 protein. This table holds about 840,000 distinct CDR3 sequences, around 11% found once. Which antigens these TCRs recognize remains unknown. The specimen was blood, either unsorted or a sorted T cell fraction (not recorded which). The origin of the receptors is a male donor with ankylosing spondylitis.

This clonotype was detected only a few times. In nucleotides, the CDR3 is TGCGCCAGCAGCCTGACCGGGGCTTACTATAATTCACCCCTCCACTTT. This sequence encodes CASSLTGAYYNSPLHF. This chain uses TRBV5-1 with TRBJ1-6, with a weak D call TRBD1 (5 bases). Germline lookup yields CDR1 SGHRS and CDR2 YFSETQ. The CDR3 has 16 residues. Trimming took off 4 bases at V and 3 bases at J, with 14 bases between the two ends.

The gene calls are TRBV7-2 and TRBJ2-7, with D perhaps matching TRBD1 or TRBD2 (7 bases each). Germline V gene lookup returns CDR1 SGHTA and CDR2 FQGNSA. The length of the CDR3 is 13 residues. V was cut by 5 bases and J by 3 bases, with 11 bases left in between. For the CDR3, the DNA is TGTGCCAGCAGCACCAGGGGGGGCTACGAGCAGTACTTC. Translated, it gives CASSTRGGYEQYF. The full variable domain, rest sourced from reference TRBV7-2 and TRBJ2-7, is GAGVSQSPSNKVTEKGKDVELRCDPISGHTALYWYRQSLGQGLEFLIYFQGNSAPDKSGLPSDRFSAERTGGSVSTLTIQRTQQEDSAVYLCASSTRGGYEQYFGPGTRLTVT.

This clonotype has at least ten counts. At one end, the junction sequence differs from germline, possibly due to a read error. The CDR3 coding sequence is TGTGCCAGCACCTTAGCTTACGAGCAGTACTTC. Protein product: CASTLAYEQYF. The V gene is TRBV7-9, the J gene TRBJ2-7; D gene ambiguous. The germline V gene has CDR1 SEHNR and CDR2 FQNEAQ (reference sequence). This CDR3 is built from 11 residues.

The J gene is TRBJ2-5, the V gene TRBV18; D possibly corresponds to TRBD2 (6 bases). The CDR3 is made up of 12 amino acids. The V end was cut by 6 bases, the J end by 5 bases, with 10 bases between. Germline CDR1 reads KGHSH; CDR2 reads LQKENI. CDR3 nucleotide sequence: TGTGCCAGCTCGCGGGGTCGGGAGACCCAGTACTTC. It is translated as CASSRGRETQYF.

This clonotype was recorded many times. This chain connects TRBV13 to TRBJ2-3; the D is unclear. V dropped 8 bases and J dropped 2 bases, with 14 bases sitting between them. Germline V gene lookup returns CDR1 PRHDT and CDR2 FYEKMQ (reference sequence). This CDR3 has 14 amino acids. In DNA form, the CDR3 reads TGTGCCAGCCGGAACCGCGCCTCCACAGATACGCAGTATTTT. Translated, it gives CASRNRASTDTQYF. The entire variable domain, with the rest obtained from reference TRBV13 and TRBJ2-3, is as follows: AAGVIQSPRHLIKEKRETATLKCYPIPRHDTVYWYQQGPGQDPQFLISFYEKMQSDKGSIPDRFSAQQFSDYHSELNMSSLELGDSALYFCASRNRASTDTQYFGPGTRLTVL.

This clonotype was detected only a few times. The chain joins TRBV20-1 to TRBJ2-7; D may be TRBD1 (5 bases). Trimming stripped 5 bases from V and 3 bases from J, with 14 bases between. The CDR3 runs to 13 residues. Germline V CDR1 and CDR2: DFQATT, SNEGSKA (reference sequence). CDR3 residues: CSAHINRNYEQYF. The DNA for the CDR3 is TGCAGTGCTCATATAAACAGGAACTACGAGCAGTACTTC.

This clonotype was observed many times. The chain combines TRBV29-1 with TRBJ1-1; TRBD1 might be the D (5 bases). Trimming removed 8 bases from V and 4 bases from J, with 14 bases in between. This CDR3 comprises 12 residues. Germline V gene lookup returns CDR1 SQVTM and CDR2 ANQGSEA. The CDR3 reads CSTRPQGTEAFF. The CDR3 DNA follows: TGCAGCACCCGACCCCAGGGCACTGAAGCTTTCTTT.

V and J are TRBV20-1 and TRBJ2-7, with TRBD1 matching 8 bases. The V and J ends lost 0 bases and 4 bases, in that order; junction bases with no gene match: 8. This CDR3 has 15 residues. The V gene's germline CDR1 is DFQATT and CDR2 SNEGSKA (reference sequence). In DNA, the CDR3 is TGCAGTGCTAGAGATCTACCCGACAGGGGTTACGAGCAGTACTTC. Protein sequence: CSARDLPDRGYEQYF.

This clonotype appeared a few times. J is TRBJ1-5 and V is TRBV7-8, with 7 nucleotides matching TRBD1. The CDR3 is made up of 14 amino acids. V trimming: 5 bases; J trimming: 5 bases; junction bases outside the gene matches: 6. Per germline, CDR1 SGHVS and CDR2 FQNEAQ. The CDR3: CASSGRDSYQPQHF. For the CDR3, the DNA is TGTGCCAGCAGCGGCCGGGACAGCTATCAGCCCCAGCATTTT.